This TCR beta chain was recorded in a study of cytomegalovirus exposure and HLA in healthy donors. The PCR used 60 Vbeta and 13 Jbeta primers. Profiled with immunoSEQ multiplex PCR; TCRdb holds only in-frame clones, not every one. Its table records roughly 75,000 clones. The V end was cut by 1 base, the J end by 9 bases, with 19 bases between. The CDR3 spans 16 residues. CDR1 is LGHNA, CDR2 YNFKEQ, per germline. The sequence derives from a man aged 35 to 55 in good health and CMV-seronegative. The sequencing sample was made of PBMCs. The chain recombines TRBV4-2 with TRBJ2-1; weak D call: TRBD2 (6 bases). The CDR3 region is CASSQAASETYSEQFF. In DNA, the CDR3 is TGTGCCAGCAGCCAAGCGGCTAGCGAAACATATAGTGAGCAGTTCTTC.